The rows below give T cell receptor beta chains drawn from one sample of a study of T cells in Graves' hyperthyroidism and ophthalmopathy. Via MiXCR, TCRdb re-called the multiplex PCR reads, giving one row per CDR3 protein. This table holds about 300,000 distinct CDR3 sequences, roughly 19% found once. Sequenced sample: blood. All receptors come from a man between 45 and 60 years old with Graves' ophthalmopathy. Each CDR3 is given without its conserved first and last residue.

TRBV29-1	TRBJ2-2	SVELGVDTGELF
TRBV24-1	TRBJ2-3	ATSDFGQGAADTQY
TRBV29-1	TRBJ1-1	SVGGTVYTEAF
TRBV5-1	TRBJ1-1	ASSWTTGILEAF
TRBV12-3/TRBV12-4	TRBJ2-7	ASSLSLVRYEQY
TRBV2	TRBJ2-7	ASKELLAGLEQY
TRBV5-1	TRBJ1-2	ASSVATNYGYT
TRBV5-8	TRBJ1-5	ASSWGTGAEAQH
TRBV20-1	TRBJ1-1	SAQRGGKSTEAF
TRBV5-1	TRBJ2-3	ASSLETDTQY
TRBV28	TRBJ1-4	ASSHEGAGEKLF
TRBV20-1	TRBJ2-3	SASHPDRPTDTQY
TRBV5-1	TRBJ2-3	ASSLDWGTDTQY
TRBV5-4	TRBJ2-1	ASSSGLVSYNEQF
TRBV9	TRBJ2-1	ASSASPWNEQF
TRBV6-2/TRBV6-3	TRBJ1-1	ASSYGGSEAF
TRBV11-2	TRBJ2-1	ASSLGTSGRANNEQF
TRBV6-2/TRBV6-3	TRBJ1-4	ASSYLAGHSSEELF
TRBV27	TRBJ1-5	ASSFPGQPQH
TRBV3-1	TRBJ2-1	ASSQLSTSGKYNEQF
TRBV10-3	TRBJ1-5	AISGKGDRNQPQH
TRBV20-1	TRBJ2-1	SARSRQGRHNEQF
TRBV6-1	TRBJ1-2	ASRTGQNYGYT
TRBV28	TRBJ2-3	ASSFGAGTDTQY
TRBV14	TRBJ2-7	ASSQELIYEQY
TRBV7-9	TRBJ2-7	ASSLGWTESSYEQY
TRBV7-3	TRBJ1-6	ASSLNPPDSPLH
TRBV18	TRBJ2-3	ASSPSGKTDTQY
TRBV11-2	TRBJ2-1	ASSLTSSSYNEQF
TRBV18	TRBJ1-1	ASSSGLRTEAF
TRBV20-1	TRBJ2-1	SVQTSGPYNEQF
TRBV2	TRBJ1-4	ASSDRRTNEKLF
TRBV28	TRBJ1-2	ASSPGQASGYGYT
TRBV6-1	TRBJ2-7	ASSSPGGRAAGYEQY